One and the same sample provided the 10 T cell receptor beta chains below, sequenced in a study of blood T cell repertoires in COVID-19. Here immunoSEQ multiplex PCR was the method, and the copy in TCRdb shows in-frame clones only, minus some. The profile shows 80,000 to 85,000 clones, roughly 80% of them singletons. The sample was peripheral blood. All receptors derive from a human donor in a cohort sampled during active COVID-19.

The chain combines TRBV5-1 with TRBJ1-1; TRBD1 matches at 9 bases. Germline CDR1 and CDR2: SGHRS and YFSETQ. Trimming removed 6 bases from V and 5 bases from J; junction bases left unmatched: 5. There are 13 residues in the CDR3. The CDR3: CASNTGGHTEAFF. The CDR3 DNA follows: TGCGCCAGCAACACAGGGGGCCATACTGAAGCTTTCTTT. The full variable domain, with the rest looked up from reference TRBV5-1 and TRBJ1-1, is KAGVTQTPRYLIKTRGQQVTLSCSPISGHRSVSWYQQTPGQGLQFLFEYFSETQRNKGNFPGRFSGRQFSNSRSEMNVSTLELGDSALYLCASNTGGHTEAFFGQGTRLTVV.

The rearrangement joins TRBV6-6 to TRBJ1-5, with 7 bases fitting TRBD1. Germline trimming cut 5 bases from V and 6 bases from J; bases unmatched to any gene: 13. This CDR3 has 16 amino acids. Germline V lookup: CDR1 MNHNY, CDR2 SVGAGI (reference sequence). CDR3 nucleotide sequence: TGTGCCAGCAGTCACGTGACAGGGAGCCGGGGTCAGCCCCAGCATTTT. Encoded protein: CASSHVTGSRGQPQHF.

V usage is TRBV6-5 and J usage is TRBJ2-1, with TRBD2 identical over 9 bases. Germline lookup yields CDR1 MNHEY and CDR2 SVGAGI. This CDR3 is built from 15 residues. V shed 6 bases and J 5 bases; nucleotides not matched to a gene: 8. The CDR3 reads CASSVSGGRNNEQFF. The CDR3 DNA reads TGTGCCAGCAGCGTGAGCGGGGGGAGAAACAATGAGCAGTTCTTC.

This sequence joins TRBV11-2 and TRBJ2-7; TRBD2 matches 10 bases. Germline CDR1 and CDR2: SGHAT and FQNNGV. V lost 4 bases to trimming and J lost 0 bases; unmatched junction nucleotides: 3. This CDR3 contains 15 residues. CDR3 sequence (DNA): TGTGCCAGCAGCTCTGAGCGGGGGGGCTCCTACGAGCAGTACTTC. Translation: CASSSERGGSYEQYF.

The chain is built from TRBV2 and TRBJ1-5; TRBD1 aligns across 9 bases. V lost 1 base to trimming and J lost 2 bases; unmatched junction nucleotides: 3. Germline loops: CDR1 SNHLY, CDR2 FYNNEI. The length of the CDR3 is 16 residues. CDR3 amino acids: CASSEVTGGGNQPQHF. In DNA, the CDR3 is TGTGCCAGCAGTGAAGTGACAGGGGGGGGCAATCAGCCCCAGCATTTT.

This clone came up a few times. The chain has TRBV10-1 and TRBJ1-1; 10 nucleotides line up with TRBD1. The CDR3 spans 14 residues. Germline V gene data show CDR1 as WNHNN and CDR2 as SYGVQD (reference sequence). J gave up 6 bases and V 5 bases, and 6 bases lay outside the gene matches. CDR3 sequence: CASSQGQGIAEAFF. In DNA form, the CDR3 reads TGCGCCAGCAGTCAGGGACAGGGGATCGCTGAAGCTTTCTTT.

The rearrangement links TRBV5-6 to TRBJ2-7, with D possibly matching TRBD1 (5 bases). V lost 0 bases, J lost 3 bases, and 13 bases lay in between. This CDR3 is built from 15 residues. Germline V gives CDR1 SGHDT, CDR2 YYEEEE. DNA for the CDR3: TGTGCCAGCAGCTTGGCCAGGGCTCCTCTCTACGAGCAGTACTTC. Amino acids: CASSLARAPLYEQYF.

This CDR3 is CASSTGGLTEAFF. The DNA of the CDR3 is TGTGCCAGTAGCACAGGGGGTCTCACTGAAGCTTTCTTT. The genes are TRBV19 and TRBJ1-1, with 8 bases fitting TRBD1. V dropped 6 bases and J dropped 4; count of bases not matched to a gene: 4. Germline V lookup: CDR1 LNHDA, CDR2 SQIVND (reference sequence). The CDR3 consists of 13 residues.

The chain links TRBV5-1 to TRBJ2-3, with 9 bases identical to TRBD2. J lost 2 bases, V lost 4 bases, and 5 bases had no gene match. The CDR3 is made up of 15 amino acids. Germline-derived CDR1 and CDR2 are SGHRS and YFSETQ. The chain's CDR3 is CASSDLAGFTDTQYF. CDR3 coding DNA: TGCGCCAGCAGCGATCTAGCGGGGTTCACAGATACGCAGTATTTT.

The table lists this clone with a few counts. V usage is TRBV24-1 and J usage is TRBJ1-5, with a tentative D call TRBD1 (5 bases). The CDR3 loop spans 15 amino acids. Germline values: CDR1 KGHDR, CDR2 SFDVKD. Deletions cut 5 bases from V and 2 bases from J, with 12 bases between. The chain's CDR3 is CATSGWGSGNQPQHF. CDR3 nucleotide sequence: TGTGCCACCAGTGGGTGGGGCTCGGGCAATCAGCCCCAGCATTTT.